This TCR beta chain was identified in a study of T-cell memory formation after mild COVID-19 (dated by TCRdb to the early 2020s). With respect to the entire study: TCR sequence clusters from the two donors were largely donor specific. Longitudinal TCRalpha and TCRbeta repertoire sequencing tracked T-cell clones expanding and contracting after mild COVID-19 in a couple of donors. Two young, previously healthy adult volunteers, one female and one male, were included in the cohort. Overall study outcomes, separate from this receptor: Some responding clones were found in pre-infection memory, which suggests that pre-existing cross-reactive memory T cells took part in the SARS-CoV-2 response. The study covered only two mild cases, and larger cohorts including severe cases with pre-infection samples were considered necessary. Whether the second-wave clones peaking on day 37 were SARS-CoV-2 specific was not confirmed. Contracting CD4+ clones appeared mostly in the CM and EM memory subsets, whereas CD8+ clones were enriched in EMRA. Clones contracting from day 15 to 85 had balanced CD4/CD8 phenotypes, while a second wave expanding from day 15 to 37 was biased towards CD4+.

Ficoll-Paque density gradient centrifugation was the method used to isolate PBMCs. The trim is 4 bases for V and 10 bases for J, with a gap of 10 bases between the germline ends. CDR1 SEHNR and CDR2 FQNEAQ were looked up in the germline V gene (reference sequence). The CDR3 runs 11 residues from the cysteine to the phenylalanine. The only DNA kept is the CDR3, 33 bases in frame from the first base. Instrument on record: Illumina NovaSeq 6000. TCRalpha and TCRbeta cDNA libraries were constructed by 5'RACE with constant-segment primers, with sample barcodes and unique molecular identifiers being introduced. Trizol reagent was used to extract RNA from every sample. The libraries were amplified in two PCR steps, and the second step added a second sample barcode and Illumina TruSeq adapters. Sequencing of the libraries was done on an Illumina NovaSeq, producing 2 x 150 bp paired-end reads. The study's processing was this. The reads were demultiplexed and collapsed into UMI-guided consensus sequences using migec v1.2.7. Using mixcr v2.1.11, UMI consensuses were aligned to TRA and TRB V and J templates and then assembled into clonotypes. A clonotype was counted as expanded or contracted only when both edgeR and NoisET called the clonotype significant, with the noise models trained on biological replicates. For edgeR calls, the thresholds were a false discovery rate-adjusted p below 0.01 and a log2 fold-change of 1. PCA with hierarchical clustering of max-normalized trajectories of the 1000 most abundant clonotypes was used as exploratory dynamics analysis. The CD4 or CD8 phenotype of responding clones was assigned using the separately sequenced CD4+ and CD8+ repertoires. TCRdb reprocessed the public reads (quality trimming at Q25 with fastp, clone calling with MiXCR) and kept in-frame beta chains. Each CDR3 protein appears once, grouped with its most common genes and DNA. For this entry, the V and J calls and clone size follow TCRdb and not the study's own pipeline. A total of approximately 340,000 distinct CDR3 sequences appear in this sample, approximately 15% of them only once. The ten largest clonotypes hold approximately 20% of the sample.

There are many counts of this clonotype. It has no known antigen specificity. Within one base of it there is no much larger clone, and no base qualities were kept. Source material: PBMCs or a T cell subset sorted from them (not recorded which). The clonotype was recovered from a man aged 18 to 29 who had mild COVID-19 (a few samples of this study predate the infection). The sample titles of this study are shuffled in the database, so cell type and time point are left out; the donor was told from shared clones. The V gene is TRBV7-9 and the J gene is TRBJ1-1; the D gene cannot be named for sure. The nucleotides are TGTGCCAGCAGCTCACAAGGTGGAGCTTTCTTT. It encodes CASSSQGGAFF.